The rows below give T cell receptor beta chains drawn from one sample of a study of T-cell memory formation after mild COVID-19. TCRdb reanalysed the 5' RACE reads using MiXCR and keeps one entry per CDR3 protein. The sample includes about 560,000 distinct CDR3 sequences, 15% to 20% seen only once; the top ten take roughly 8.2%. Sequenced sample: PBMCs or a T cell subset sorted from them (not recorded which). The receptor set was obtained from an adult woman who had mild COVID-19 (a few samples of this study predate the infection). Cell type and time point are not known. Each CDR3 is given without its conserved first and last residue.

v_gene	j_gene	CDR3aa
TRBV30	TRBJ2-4	AWRSSLAKNIQY
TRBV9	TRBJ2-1	ASSVDYRVGEQF
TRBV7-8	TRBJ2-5	ASSLAAGFQETQY
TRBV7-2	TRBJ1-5	ASSLVVDSNQPQH
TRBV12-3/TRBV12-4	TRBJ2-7	ASSPGLASLGQY
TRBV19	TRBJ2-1	ASSPPGSDPS
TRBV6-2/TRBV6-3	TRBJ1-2	ASRQRNTGTTDGYT
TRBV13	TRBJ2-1	ASSSQSDRAGMKNEQF
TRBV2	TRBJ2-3	ASRRTAGAFTSTDTQY
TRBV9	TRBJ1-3	ASSVGDSGNTIY
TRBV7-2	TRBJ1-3	ASSPDGNTIY
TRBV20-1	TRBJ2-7	SAREGGGAYEQY
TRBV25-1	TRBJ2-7	ASSDREQY
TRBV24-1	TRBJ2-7	ATSPRDRENEQY
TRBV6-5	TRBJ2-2	ASRRPQGELF
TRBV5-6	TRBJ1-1	ASSSWRGPLNTEAF
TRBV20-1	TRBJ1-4	SARVQGVNEKLF
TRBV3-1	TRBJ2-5	ASSQWLQETQY
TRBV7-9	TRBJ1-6	ALNRASSPLH
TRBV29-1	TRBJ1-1	SGAGTGMRAEAF
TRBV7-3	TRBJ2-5	ASSLALTGRETQY
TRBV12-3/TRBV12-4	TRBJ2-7	ASSSSSTLYEQY
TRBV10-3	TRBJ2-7	AISVRWGDEQY
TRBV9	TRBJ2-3	ASSVQAGGSTDTQY
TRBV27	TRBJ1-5	ASSPRQGNSNQPQH
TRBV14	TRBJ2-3	ASSRGLVDTQY
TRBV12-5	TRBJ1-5	ASGQGGPPNQPQH
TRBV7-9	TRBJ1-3	ASSPLTGRSGNTIY
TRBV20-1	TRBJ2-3	SARVRTALPDTQY
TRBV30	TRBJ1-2	AWSRDGFYGYT
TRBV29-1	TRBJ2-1	SVEVSRGGSYNEQF
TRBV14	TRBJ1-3	ASSRTRGTGNTIY
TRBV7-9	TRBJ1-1	ASSPQGQGMNTEAF
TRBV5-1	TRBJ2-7	ASSSTGRAEQY
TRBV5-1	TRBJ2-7	ASSSRQGAAYEQY
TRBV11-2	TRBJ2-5	ASSAGEVETQY
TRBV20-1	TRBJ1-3	SAVLLSGNTIY
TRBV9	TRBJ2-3	ASSVSSGGRDTQY
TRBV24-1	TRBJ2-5	ATSDPVSGQETQY
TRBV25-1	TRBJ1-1	ASSEFNPGGTEAF
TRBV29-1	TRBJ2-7	SASLAGPRSKEQY
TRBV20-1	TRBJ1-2	SARGASYGYT